This TCR beta chain originates from a study of regulatory T cells in long-lasting Graves disease. Both iRepertoire HTBI primers and Arm-PCR of CDR3 regions were used to build the TCR beta libraries. Each CDR3 protein is one row after TCRdb ran MiXCR on the multiplex PCR reads. Of about 540,000 distinct CDR3 sequences listed, roughly 14% were seen once; the top ten hold approximately 9.3%. Study-level points and caveats: Persistent cases favored TRBV28, TRBJ1-2 and TRBJ2-5.

This clonotype was seen repeatedly, ten times or more. The antigen is not known. Time point specified: newly diagnosed GD, antithyroid drugs for less than 3 months. PBMCs provided the RNA from which the TCR library was made. EDTA tubes received about 8.2 milliliters of drawn peripheral blood. The CDR3 runs to 13 residues. V shed 6 bases and J shed 2 bases, with 7 bases lying between them. These data were also reused for a study on T cells in Graves' hyperthyroidism and ophthalmopathy. According to that study: Newly diagnosed hyperthyroidism, duration under 2 months, in patients aged 18 to 65. The model's output predicted ophthalmopathy at a median of about 6.5 months prior to onset.

The sample consisted of peripheral blood mononuclear cells (PBMCs), taken at new diagnosis, from a patient treated with antithyroid drugs. The J gene is TRBJ2-2, the V gene TRBV12-3 or TRBV12-4; D is unresolved. This receptor was taken from a young man with Graves disease. The CDR3: CASRGKNTGELFF. CDR3 in DNA: TGTGCCAGCAGGGGTAAAAACACCGGGGAGCTGTTTTTT.